This passage covers 20 T cell receptor beta chains from one sample sequenced in a study of monozygotic twins with inflammatory bowel disease. TCRdb reprocessed the 5' RACE reads, keeping one entry per CDR3 protein, no DNA. The sample's table shows approximately 390,000 distinct CDR3 sequences. What was sequenced was blood. These receptors originate from a human donor with ulcerative colitis or Crohn's disease, or a healthy co-twin of an affected twin (not recorded which).

The rearrangement uses TRBV2 and TRBJ1-6; as DNA is missing, the TRBD1 call by TCRdb cannot be tested. This CDR3 comprises 15 residues. Per the germline V gene, CDR1 is SNHLY and CDR2 is FYNNEI. The CDR3 is CASRVHREGNSPLHF.

The chain joins TRBV6-2 or TRBV6-3 to TRBJ1-2; TCRdb selects TRBD1, and the lack of DNA leaves this call unchecked. The CDR3 extends over 12 amino acids. Germline assignment: CDR1 MNHEY and CDR2 SVGEGT. CDR3 in amino acids: CASSYAAGAPTF.

The rearrangement uses TRBV7-2 and TRBJ2-5. Germline CDR1 is SGHTA and CDR2 is FQGNSA. The CDR3 has 14 amino acids. CDR3: CASSLRANQETQYF.

This chain uses TRBV10-3 with TRBJ1-2; lacking DNA, the TRBD1 call made by TCRdb goes unchecked. The CDR3 runs to 17 residues. Per the germline V gene, CDR1 is ENHRY and CDR2 is SYGVKD. The CDR3: CAIRNPLDKVGNYGYTF.

The chain combines TRBV20-1 with TRBJ1-1; without DNA, the TCRdb call of TRBD1 cannot be checked. The CDR3 consists of 12 residues. Germline V gives CDR1 DFQATT, CDR2 SNEGSKA (reference sequence). CDR3: CSAEGGRAEAFF.

This sequence joins TRBV11-3 and TRBJ2-5; the TRBD2 assignment by TCRdb is unverifiable without DNA. Per germline, CDR1 SGHNT and CDR2 YENEEA. The CDR3 spans 15 residues. The CDR3 spells CASSSRGGVSETQYF.

J is TRBJ1-5 and V is TRBV30. This CDR3 has 13 amino acids. Germline CDR1 and CDR2: GTSNPN and SVGIG (reference sequence). The CDR3 is CAWGTADNQPQHF.

The CDR3 reads CASSQDGRRDYEQYF. The chain is built from TRBV4-3 and TRBJ2-7; TCRdb reports TRBD2, a call that lacks DNA to check it against. The CDR3 runs 15 residues. From germline, CDR1 is LGHNA and CDR2 YSLEER.

The genes are TRBV20-1 and TRBJ2-1; lacking DNA, the TRBD1 call made by TCRdb goes unchecked. The length of the CDR3 is 13 residues. Germline assignment: CDR1 DFQATT and CDR2 SNEGSKA (reference sequence). CDR3 region: CSIGGMAYNEQFF.

V and J are TRBV11-2 and TRBJ2-1; the D call of TRBD2 rests on TCRdb alone, since no DNA is present to check it. The CDR3 totals 12 residues. Germline CDR1 reads SGHAT; CDR2 reads FQNNGV. Here the CDR3 reads CASSRTSGEQFF. The entire variable domain, with the rest obtained from reference TRBV11-2 and TRBJ2-1, is as follows: EAGVAQSPRYKIIEKRQSVAFWCNPISGHATLYWYQQILGQGPKLLIQFQNNGVVDDSQLPKDRFSAERLKGVDSTLKIQPAKLEDSAVYLCASSRTSGEQFFGPGTRLTVL.

The chain joins TRBV6-1 to TRBJ2-1. The CDR3 is made up of 15 amino acids. Germline CDR1 MNHNS, CDR2 SASEGT. CDR3 sequence: CASRTVGGSYNEQFF.

The rearrangement links TRBV19 to TRBJ2-1; TCRdb proposes TRBD1, but this gene call is untestable without DNA. Germline lookup yields CDR1 LNHDA and CDR2 SQIVND (reference sequence). The length of the CDR3 is 16 residues. The CDR3 spells CASSIDGAITYNEQFF. The full variable domain, its missing parts supplied by reference TRBV19 and TRBJ2-1, is DGGITQSPKYLFRKEGQNVTLSCEQNLNHDAMYWYRQDPGQGLRLIYYSQIVNDFQKGDIAEGYSVSREKKESFPLTVTSAQKNPTAFYLCASSIDGAITYNEQFFGPGTRLTVL.

The chain is built from TRBV2 and TRBJ1-2; absent DNA, TCRdb's TRBD1 call cannot be checked. The germline V gene encodes CDR1 SNHLY and CDR2 FYNNEI. The CDR3 totals 14 residues. The CDR3: CASSDGGHNYGYTF.

The chain combines TRBV7-2 with TRBJ2-5; the TCRdb D gene call, TRBD2, has no DNA to confirm it. The CDR3 runs to 17 residues. Germline V gene data show CDR1 as SGHTA and CDR2 as FQGNSA. This CDR3 is CASSLALAGWVIETQYF.

The V call is TRBV7-2, the J call TRBJ2-3; TCRdb selects TRBD2, and the lack of DNA leaves this call unchecked. This CDR3 is 16 amino acids long. Germline V gene data show CDR1 as SGHTA and CDR2 as FQGNSA. CDR3 sequence: CASSSNLAGGTDTQYF.

The rearrangement links TRBV9 to TRBJ2-2. The CDR3 spans 14 residues. The germline V gene has CDR1 SGDLS and CDR2 YYNGEE. CDR3 sequence: CASSVVPNTGELFF.

The chain joins TRBV7-8 to TRBJ2-5. The CDR3 length is 14 residues. CDR1 is SGHVS and CDR2 is FQNEAQ in the germline V gene. The CDR3 reads CASSFSGSKETQYF.

This chain links TRBV20-1 with TRBJ2-3; TCRdb names TRBD2, which stays unverified in the absence of DNA. The CDR3 extends over 13 amino acids. CDR1 and CDR2 (germline): DFQATT, SNEGSKA (reference sequence). CDR3 sequence: CSAPTSGRDTQYF.

The chain is built from TRBV7-3 and TRBJ2-7. The CDR3 is 13 amino acids. Germline values: CDR1 SGHTA, CDR2 FQGTGA. This chain's CDR3 is CASSLTGEREQYF.

The V gene is TRBV5-1, the J gene TRBJ1-2; the TRBD1 assignment by TCRdb is unverifiable without DNA. The length of the CDR3 is 16 residues. Germline CDR1 and CDR2: SGHRS and YFSETQ. CDR3 sequence reads: CASSRETGLVRNGYTF.